This entry lists 12 T cell receptor beta chains sequenced from one sample in a study of cytomegalovirus exposure and HLA in healthy donors. Clones were read by immunoSEQ multiplex PCR, and TCRdb kept only the in-frame ones, dropping some. Of some 140,000 clones in the sample, 80% to 90% were seen once. Source material: PBMCs. Receptors were obtained from a man between 18 and 35 years old in good health and CMV-seronegative.

This chain links TRBV27 with TRBJ1-6; 10 nucleotides line up with TRBD1. Trimming took 0 bases from V and 11 from J; bases not matched to a gene: 10. The length of the CDR3 is 17 residues. The germline CDR1 and CDR2 sequences are MNHEY and SMNVEV (reference sequence). The CDR3 loop is CASSLSRGGQGSAPLHF. The CDR3 DNA reads as TGTGCCAGCAGTTTATCCCGGGGGGGACAGGGGTCTGCACCCCTCCACTTT.

V usage is TRBV28 and J usage is TRBJ2-7, with a possible D match to TRBD2 (6 bases). Germline loops: CDR1 MDHEN, CDR2 SYDVKM. V was pared by 2 bases and J by 0 bases, with 11 bases between. The CDR3 loop spans 15 amino acids. CDR3: CASSLVGSNSYEQYF. In nucleotides, the CDR3 is TGTGCCAGCAGTTTAGTCGGGAGTAACTCCTACGAGCAGTACTTC.

The chain combines TRBV27 with TRBJ1-5, with D unclear. V was trimmed by 3 bases and J by 4 bases, leaving 7 bases between them. The CDR3 contains 13 residues. The germline V gene encodes CDR1 MNHEY and CDR2 SMNVEV (reference sequence). CDR3 sequence: CASSLFLNQPQHF. In nucleotides, the CDR3 is TGTGCCAGCAGTTTGTTCCTAAATCAGCCCCAGCATTTT.

This clone was recorded a few times. The chain links TRBV7-2 to TRBJ2-2; 7 bases fit TRBD1. This CDR3 has 14 amino acids. CDR1 SGHTA and CDR2 FQGNSA come from the germline V gene. The junction had 5 bases not matched to a gene; V was cut back by 6 bases and J by 4 bases. The CDR3 here is CASRLGQITGELFF. CDR3 sequence (DNA): TGTGCCAGCAGATTGGGACAGATCACCGGGGAGCTGTTTTTT.

The V call is TRBV2, the J call TRBJ2-6; D remains ambiguous. The CDR3 spans 13 residues. Trimming stripped 9 bases from V and 0 bases from J, with 6 bases between. CDR1 and CDR2 (germline): SNHLY, FYNNEI. The CDR3 nucleotides read TGTGCCAGTTTATACTCTGGGGCCAACGTCCTGACTTTC. As protein: CASLYSGANVLTF. The full variable domain, completed using reference TRBV2 and TRBJ2-6, is EPEVTQTPSHQVTQMGQEVILRCVPISNHLYFYWYRQILGQKVEFLVSFYNNEISEKSEIFDDQFSVERPDGSNFTLKIRSTKLEDSAMYFCASLYSGANVLTFGAGSRLTVL.

In its sample, this clone was seen a few times. The chain is built from TRBV7-8 and TRBJ2-5, with D perhaps TRBD1 (5 bases). The CDR3 runs 13 residues. Trimming took off 3 bases at V and 2 bases at J, with 7 bases between the two ends. In germline, CDR1 is SGHVS, CDR2 FQNEAQ. The CDR3 reads CASSFRQQETQYF. The CDR3 bases are TGTGCCAGCAGCTTCCGACAGCAAGAGACCCAGTACTTC.

The J gene is TRBJ2-2, the V gene TRBV9; 12 bases are a match to TRBD2. This CDR3 is built from 16 residues. Germline-derived CDR1 and CDR2 are SGDLS and YYNGEE. Germline trimming cut 3 bases from V and 5 bases from J; bases unmatched to any gene: 5. The CDR3 DNA follows: TGTGCCAGCAGCGACGGGACTAGCGGGTTTACCGGGGAGCTGTTTTTT. Protein product: CASSDGTSGFTGELFF.

The chain uses TRBV2 and TRBJ1-1; D unresolved. CDR1 and CDR2 (germline): SNHLY, FYNNEI. V was trimmed by 6 bases and J by 0 bases, leaving 14 bases between them. CDR3 size: 15 residues. The CDR3 loop is CASSPSARMNTEAFF. CDR3 nucleotides: TGTGCCAGCAGCCCCAGCGCCCGGATGAACACTGAAGCTTTCTTT.

The chain links TRBV6-5 to TRBJ1-1, with TRBD1 matching 7 bases. The V gene's germline CDR1 is MNHEY and CDR2 SVGAGI. CDR3 length equals 12 residues. V gave up 4 bases and J gave up 11 bases; unmatched junction bases: 7. The CDR3 bases are TGTGCCAGCAGTTTTGAGACAGGGACGGCTTTCTTT. This gives the protein CASSFETGTAFF.

The chain joins TRBV7-2 to TRBJ2-5, with 8 bases that match TRBD2. CDR1 is SGHTA, CDR2 FQGNSA, per germline. The CDR3 contains 11 residues. Germline trimming cut 5 bases from V and 13 bases from J; bases unmatched to any gene: 6. DNA for the CDR3: TGTGCCAGCAGCCCGGGGGGGGGACGGTACTTC. Translation gives CASSPGGGRYF. Combining the CDR3 with reference TRBV7-2 and TRBJ2-5 gives the whole variable domain GAGVSQSPSNKVTEKGKDVELRCDPISGHTALYWYRQSLGQGLEFLIYFQGNSAPDKSGLPSDRFSAERTGGSVSTLTIQRTQQEDSAVYLCASSPGGGRYFGPGTRLLVL.

This clone showed up just once. This CDR3 is CASRREVNQPQHF. CDR3 DNA: TGTGCCAGCAGAAGGGAGGTCAATCAGCCCCAGCATTTT. V and J are TRBV27 and TRBJ1-5; D is uncertain. V shed 6 bases and J shed 3 bases, with 9 bases lying between them. Germline loops: CDR1 MNHEY, CDR2 SMNVEV (reference sequence). This CDR3 is 13 amino acids long.

The genes are TRBV6-5 and TRBJ1-6, with a possible D match to TRBD1 (6 bases). The CDR3 totals 14 residues. Per the germline V gene, CDR1 is MNHEY and CDR2 is SVGAGI. V was shortened by 5 bases and J by 5 bases, with 10 bases between the two germline ends. CDR3 loop: CASSGEGDNSPLHF. The CDR3 coding sequence is TGTGCCAGCAGTGGAGAGGGGGATAATTCACCCCTCCACTTT.